Each of the 4 T cell receptor beta chains below was sequenced from the same sample in a study of molecular identifiers for immune sequencing clone quantification. TCRdb re-called the PCR reads through MiXCR, storing one row per CDR3 protein. The data show some 590,000 distinct CDR3 sequences, over 25% seen once. Sequenced: naive CD8+ T cells from blood, with Jurkat cell RNA spiked in. As for subset: FACS-sorted CD8+CD4-CCR7+CD45RA+ naive T cells. The receptors stem from a human donor in good health. Some libraries in this study had Jurkat cell RNA spiked in.

On this clonotype: The CDR3 end shows no conserved phenylalanine or tryptophan, and so a read error is likely. For the CDR3, the DNA is TGTGCCTGGAGTGGGAGGGTGAACACTGAAGCTTTCTGT. It translates to CAWSGRVNTEAFC. The rearrangement uses TRBV30 and TRBJ1-1; unclear D gene. Trimming removed 1 base at V and 0 bases at J, with 6 bases between. Germline V gene data show CDR1 as GTSNPN and CDR2 as SVGIG (reference sequence). This CDR3 has 13 residues.

The chain joins TRBV18 to TRBJ1-1; D perhaps matches TRBD1 (6 bases). This CDR3 spans 15 amino acids. CDR1 is KGHSH, CDR2 LQKENI, per germline. V lost 2 bases, J lost 4 bases, and 14 bases lay in between. The CDR3 coding sequence is TGTGCCAGCTCACCAACAACAGGGTCAGGCACTGAAGCTTTCTTT. Amino acid sequence: CASSPTTGSGTEAFF.

This clonotype was detected ten times or more. This chain joins TRBV12-3 or TRBV12-4 and TRBJ2-4, with D possibly being TRBD2 (6 bases). The CDR3 consists of 24 residues. The V and J ends lost 1 base and 0 bases respectively, with 34 bases between them. The CDR3 DNA reads TGTGCCAGCAGTTTAGGGGGGGAATGGGGAAGGGGCCAACTCTCTTTTTTAGCCAAAAACATTCAGTACTTC. This sequence encodes CASSLGGEWGRGQLSFLAKNIQYF.

This rearrangement joins TRBV27 to TRBJ1-2; 8 bases are shared with TRBD1. The junction had 6 bases not matched to a gene; V was cut back by 6 bases and J by 3 bases. CDR1 and CDR2 from the germline V gene are MNHEY and SMNVEV (reference sequence). This CDR3 comprises 14 residues. CDR3 amino acids: CASSPRGLYYGYTF. The CDR3 bases are TGTGCCAGCAGCCCCAGGGGGCTCTACTATGGCTACACCTTC.